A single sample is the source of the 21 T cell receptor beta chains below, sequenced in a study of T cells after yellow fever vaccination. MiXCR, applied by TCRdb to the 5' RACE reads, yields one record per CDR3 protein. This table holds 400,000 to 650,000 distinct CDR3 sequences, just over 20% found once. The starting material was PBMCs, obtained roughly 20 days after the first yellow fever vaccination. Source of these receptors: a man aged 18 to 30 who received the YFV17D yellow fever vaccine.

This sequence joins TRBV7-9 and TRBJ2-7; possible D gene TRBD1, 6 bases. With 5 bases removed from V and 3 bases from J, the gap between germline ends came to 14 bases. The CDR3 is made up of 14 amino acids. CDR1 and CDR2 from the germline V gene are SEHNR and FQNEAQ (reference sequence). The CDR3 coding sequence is TGTGCCAGCAGCCACAGAACAGGGTTCTACGAGCAGTACTTC. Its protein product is CASSHRTGFYEQYF.

The CDR3 here is CASSGTRQVHGELFF. DNA for the CDR3: TGTGCCAGCAGCGGCACCCGACAGGTTCACGGGGAGCTGTTTTTT. The genes are TRBV7-9 and TRBJ2-2, with D possibly matching TRBD1 (6 bases). Trimming shortened V by 5 bases and J by 7 bases, and 17 bases separated the two germline ends. This CDR3 comprises 15 residues. CDR1 and CDR2 from the germline V gene are SEHNR and FQNEAQ (reference sequence).

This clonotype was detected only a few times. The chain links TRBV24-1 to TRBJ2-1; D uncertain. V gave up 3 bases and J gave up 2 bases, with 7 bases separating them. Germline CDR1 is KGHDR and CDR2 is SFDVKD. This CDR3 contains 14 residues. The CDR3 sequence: CATSDPATYNEQFF. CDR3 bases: TGTGCCACCAGTGATCCCGCTACCTACAATGAGCAGTTCTTC.

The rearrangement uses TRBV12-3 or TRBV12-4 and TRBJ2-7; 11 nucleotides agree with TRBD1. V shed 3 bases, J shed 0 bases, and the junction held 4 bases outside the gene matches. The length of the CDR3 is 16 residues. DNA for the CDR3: TGTGCCAGCAGTTTTGTTGGGACAGGGGGCTCCTACGAGCAGTACTTC. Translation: CASSFVGTGGSYEQYF.

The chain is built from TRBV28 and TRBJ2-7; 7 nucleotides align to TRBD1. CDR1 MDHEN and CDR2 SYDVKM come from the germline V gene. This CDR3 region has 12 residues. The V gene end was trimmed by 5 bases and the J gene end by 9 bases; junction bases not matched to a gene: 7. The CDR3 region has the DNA TGTGCCAGCAGTCCTATAACAGGGGTGCAGTACGTC. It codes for CASSPITGVQYV.

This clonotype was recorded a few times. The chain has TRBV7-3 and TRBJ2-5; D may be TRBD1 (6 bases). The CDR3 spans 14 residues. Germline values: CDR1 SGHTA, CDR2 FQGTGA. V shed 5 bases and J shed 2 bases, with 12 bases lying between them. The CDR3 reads CASSPGTPQETQYF. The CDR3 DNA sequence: TGTGCCAGCAGCCCCGGGACACCACAAGAGACCCAGTACTTC.

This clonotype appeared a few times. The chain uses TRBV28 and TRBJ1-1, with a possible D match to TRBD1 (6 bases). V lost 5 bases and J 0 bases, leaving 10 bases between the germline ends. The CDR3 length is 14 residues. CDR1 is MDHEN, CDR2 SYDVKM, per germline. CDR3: CASSGQPLNTEAFF. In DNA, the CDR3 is TGTGCCAGCAGTGGACAGCCCTTGAACACTGAAGCTTTCTTT. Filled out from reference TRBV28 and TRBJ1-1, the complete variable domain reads DVKVTQSSRYLVKRTGEKVFLECVQDMDHENMFWYRQDPGLGLRLIYFSYDVKMKEKGDIPEGYSVSREKKERFSLILESASTNQTSMYLCASSGQPLNTEAFFGQGTRLTVV.

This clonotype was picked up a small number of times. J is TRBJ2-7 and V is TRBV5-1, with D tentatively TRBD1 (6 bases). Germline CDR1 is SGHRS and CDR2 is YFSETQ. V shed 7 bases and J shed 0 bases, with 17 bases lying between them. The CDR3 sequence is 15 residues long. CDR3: CASGGETGHSYEQYF. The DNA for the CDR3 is TGCGCCAGCGGGGGAGAGACGGGACACTCCTACGAGCAGTACTTC.

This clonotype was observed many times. CDR3 amino acids: CASSRPGGGRRTQYF. The CDR3 bases are TGTGCCAGCAGTCGCCCCGGCGGGGGCCGTCGTACGCAGTATTTT. V gene TRBV12-3 or TRBV12-4 combines with J gene TRBJ2-3; D possibly corresponds to TRBD2 (7 bases). V was trimmed by 5 bases and J by 8 bases, leaving 20 bases between them. This CDR3 has 15 residues.

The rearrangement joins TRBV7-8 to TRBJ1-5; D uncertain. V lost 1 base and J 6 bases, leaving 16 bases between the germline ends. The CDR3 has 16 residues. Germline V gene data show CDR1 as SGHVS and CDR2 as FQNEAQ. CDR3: CASSLVWPSRSQPQHF. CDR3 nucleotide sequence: TGTGCCAGCAGCTTAGTATGGCCTTCTAGAAGTCAGCCCCAGCATTTT.

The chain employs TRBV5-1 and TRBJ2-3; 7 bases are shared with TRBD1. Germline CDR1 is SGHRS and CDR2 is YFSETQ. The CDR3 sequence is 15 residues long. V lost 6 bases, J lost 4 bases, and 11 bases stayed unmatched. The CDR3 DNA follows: TGCGCCAGCATTTACAGGGGCGCCGTTTCAGATACGCAGTATTTT. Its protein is CASIYRGAVSDTQYF.

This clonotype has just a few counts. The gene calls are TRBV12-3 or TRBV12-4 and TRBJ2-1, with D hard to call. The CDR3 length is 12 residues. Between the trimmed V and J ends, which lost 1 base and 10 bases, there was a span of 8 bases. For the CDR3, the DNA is TGTGCCAGCAGTTTAGTCAGACTCGAGCAGTTCTTC. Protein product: CASSLVRLEQFF.

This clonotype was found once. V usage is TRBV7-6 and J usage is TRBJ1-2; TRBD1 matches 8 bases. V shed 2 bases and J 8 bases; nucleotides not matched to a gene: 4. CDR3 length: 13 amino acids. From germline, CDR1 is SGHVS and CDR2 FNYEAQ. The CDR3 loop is CASSLRQGRGYTF. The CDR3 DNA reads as TGTGCCAGCAGCTTAAGACAGGGGAGAGGCTACACCTTC.

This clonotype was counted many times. The CDR3 DNA is TGCGCCAGCAGCTTGGACGCAGGGGGCTACGAGCAGTACTTC. This sequence encodes CASSLDAGGYEQYF. The rearrangement links TRBV5-1 to TRBJ2-7; 7 bases align to TRBD1. V shed 0 bases, J shed 3 bases, and the junction held 3 bases outside the gene matches. The length of the CDR3 is 14 residues. Germline V gene data show CDR1 as SGHRS and CDR2 as YFSETQ.

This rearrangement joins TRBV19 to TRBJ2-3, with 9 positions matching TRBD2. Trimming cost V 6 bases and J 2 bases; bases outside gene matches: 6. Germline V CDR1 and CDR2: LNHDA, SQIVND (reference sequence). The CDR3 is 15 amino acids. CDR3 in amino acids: CASRLRGGITDTQYF. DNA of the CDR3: TGTGCCAGTAGATTGCGGGGGGGGATCACAGATACGCAGTATTTT.

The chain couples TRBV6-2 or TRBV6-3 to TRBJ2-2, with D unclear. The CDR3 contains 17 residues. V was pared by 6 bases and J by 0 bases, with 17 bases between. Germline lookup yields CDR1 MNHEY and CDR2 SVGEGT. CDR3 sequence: CASRKPRARSNTGELFF. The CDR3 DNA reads TGTGCCAGCAGAAAGCCTCGGGCGCGGTCGAACACCGGGGAGCTGTTTTTT.

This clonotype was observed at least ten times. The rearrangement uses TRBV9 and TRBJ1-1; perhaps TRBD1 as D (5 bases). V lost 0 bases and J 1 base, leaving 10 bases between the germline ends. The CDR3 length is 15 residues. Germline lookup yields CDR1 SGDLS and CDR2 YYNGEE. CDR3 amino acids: CASSVDWGGNTEAFF. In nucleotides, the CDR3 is TGTGCCAGCAGCGTAGATTGGGGGGGGAACACTGAAGCTTTCTTT.

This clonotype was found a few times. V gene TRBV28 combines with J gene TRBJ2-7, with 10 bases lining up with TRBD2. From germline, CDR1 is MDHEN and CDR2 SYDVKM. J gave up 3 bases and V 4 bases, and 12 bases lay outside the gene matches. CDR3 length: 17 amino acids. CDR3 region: CASSSIPQSGGDYEQYV. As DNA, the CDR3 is TGTGCCAGCAGTTCCATTCCCCAAAGCGGGGGGGACTACGAGCAGTACGTC.

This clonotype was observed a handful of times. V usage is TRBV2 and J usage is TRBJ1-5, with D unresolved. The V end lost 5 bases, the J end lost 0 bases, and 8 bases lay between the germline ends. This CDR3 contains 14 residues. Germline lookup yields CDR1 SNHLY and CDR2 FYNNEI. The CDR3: CASSLAASNQPQHF. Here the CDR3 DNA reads TGTGCCAGCAGTTTGGCAGCTAGCAATCAGCCCCAGCATTTT. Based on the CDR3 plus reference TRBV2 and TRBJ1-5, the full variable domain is EPEVTQTPSHQVTQMGQEVILRCVPISNHLYFYWYRQILGQKVEFLVSFYNNEISEKSEIFDDQFSVERPDGSNFTLKIRSTKLEDSAMYFCASSLAASNQPQHFGDGTRLSIL.

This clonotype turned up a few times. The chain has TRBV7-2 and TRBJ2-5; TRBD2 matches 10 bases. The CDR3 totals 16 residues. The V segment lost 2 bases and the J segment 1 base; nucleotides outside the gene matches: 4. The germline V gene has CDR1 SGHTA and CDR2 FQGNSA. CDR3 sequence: CASSLLASGGQETQYF. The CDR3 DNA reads TGTGCCAGCAGCTTATTGGCTAGCGGGGGCCAAGAGACCCAGTACTTC.

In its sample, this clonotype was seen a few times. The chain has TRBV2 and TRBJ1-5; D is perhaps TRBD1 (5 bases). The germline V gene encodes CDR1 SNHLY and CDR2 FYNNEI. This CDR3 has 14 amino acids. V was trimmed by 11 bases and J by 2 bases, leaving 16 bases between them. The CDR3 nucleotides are TGTGCCGGAACGACGCAGGGAGGCAATCAGCCCCAGCATTTT. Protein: CAGTTQGGNQPQHF.